Included here is one T cell receptor (beta chain) sequence, with context. The CDR3 is 17 residues long. From germline, CDR1 is KGHSH and CDR2 LQKENI. V lost 2 bases and J 5 bases, leaving 22 bases between the germline ends. Preparation of the TCRbeta library involved a method that used unique molecular identifiers. MiXCR was run by TCRdb on the PCR reads, yielding one entry per CDR3 protein. Of some 500,000 distinct CDR3 sequences in the sample, 15% to 20% were seen once. The sample belongs to a study of T-cell reconstitution after alpha-beta-depleted transplantation in children. The specimen comprised PBMCs from the stem cell graft donor, sampled from the stem cell graft. The chain has TRBV18 and TRBJ2-7; D is uncertain. This sequence was found in a human donor who donated a stem cell graft to a child with acute lymphoblastic leukemia. CDR3 DNA sequence: TGTGCCAGCTCACCAACCATATCCGCAAAGGGTACCGACGAGCAGTACTTC. Its translation: CASSPTISAKGTDEQYF.